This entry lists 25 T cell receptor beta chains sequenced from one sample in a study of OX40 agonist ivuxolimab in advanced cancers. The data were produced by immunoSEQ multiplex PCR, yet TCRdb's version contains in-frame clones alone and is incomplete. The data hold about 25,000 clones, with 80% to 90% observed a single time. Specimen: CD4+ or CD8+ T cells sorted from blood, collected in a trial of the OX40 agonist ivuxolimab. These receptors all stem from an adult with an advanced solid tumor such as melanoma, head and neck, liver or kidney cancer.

This CDR3 is CASSLTPDRGLNEQFF. DNA for the CDR3: TGTGCCAGCAGCTTGACACCGGACAGGGGGCTCAATGAGCAGTTCTTC. The chain employs TRBV11-2 and TRBJ2-1; 11 nucleotides match TRBD1. Germline CDR1 is SGHAT and CDR2 is FQNNGV. The CDR3 extends over 16 amino acids. Trimming took 3 bases from V and 6 from J; bases not matched to a gene: 7.

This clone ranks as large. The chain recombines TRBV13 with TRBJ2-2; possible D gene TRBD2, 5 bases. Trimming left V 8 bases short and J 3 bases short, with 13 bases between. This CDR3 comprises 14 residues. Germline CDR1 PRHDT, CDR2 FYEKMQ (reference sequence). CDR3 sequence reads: CASGGELDTGELFF. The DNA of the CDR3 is TGTGCCAGCGGAGGTGAACTGGACACCGGGGAGCTGTTTTTT.

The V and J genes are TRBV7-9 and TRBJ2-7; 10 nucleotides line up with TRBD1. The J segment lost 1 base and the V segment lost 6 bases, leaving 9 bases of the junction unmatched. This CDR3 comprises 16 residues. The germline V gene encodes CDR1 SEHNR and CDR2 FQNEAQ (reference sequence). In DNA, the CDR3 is TGTGCCAGCAGTAAGAACCGGGACAGGGGATCCTACGAGCAGTACTTC. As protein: CASSKNRDRGSYEQYF.

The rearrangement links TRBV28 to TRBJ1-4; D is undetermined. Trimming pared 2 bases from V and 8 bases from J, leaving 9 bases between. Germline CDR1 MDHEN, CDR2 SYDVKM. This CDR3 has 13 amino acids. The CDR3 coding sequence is TGTGCCAGCAGTTTAACCCCCCGGGAAAAACTGTTTTTT. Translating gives CASSLTPREKLFF.

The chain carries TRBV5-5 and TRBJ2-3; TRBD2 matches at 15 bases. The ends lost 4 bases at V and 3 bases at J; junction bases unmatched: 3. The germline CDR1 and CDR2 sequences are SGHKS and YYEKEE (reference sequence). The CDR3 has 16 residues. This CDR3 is CASSPGTSGGTDTQYF. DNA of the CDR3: TGTGCCAGCAGCCCGGGGACTAGCGGGGGGACAGATACGCAGTATTTT.

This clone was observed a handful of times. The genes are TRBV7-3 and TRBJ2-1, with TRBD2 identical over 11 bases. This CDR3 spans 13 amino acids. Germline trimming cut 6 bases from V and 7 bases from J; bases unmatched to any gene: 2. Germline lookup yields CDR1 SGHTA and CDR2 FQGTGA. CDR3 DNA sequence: TGTGCCAGCAGGGCTAGCGGGGGGAATGAGCAGTTCTTC. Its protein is CASRASGGNEQFF.

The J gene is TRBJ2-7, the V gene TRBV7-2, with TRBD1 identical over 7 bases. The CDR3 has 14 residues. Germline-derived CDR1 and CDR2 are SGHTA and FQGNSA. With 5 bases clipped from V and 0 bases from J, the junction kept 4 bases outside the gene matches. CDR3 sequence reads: CASSTGTVSYEQYF. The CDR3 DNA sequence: TGTGCCAGCAGCACCGGGACAGTCTCCTACGAGCAGTACTTC. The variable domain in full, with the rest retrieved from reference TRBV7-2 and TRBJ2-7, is GAGVSQSPSNKVTEKGKDVELRCDPISGHTALYWYRQSLGQGLEFLIYFQGNSAPDKSGLPSDRFSAERTGGSVSTLTIQRTQQEDSAVYLCASSTGTVSYEQYFGPGTRLTVT.

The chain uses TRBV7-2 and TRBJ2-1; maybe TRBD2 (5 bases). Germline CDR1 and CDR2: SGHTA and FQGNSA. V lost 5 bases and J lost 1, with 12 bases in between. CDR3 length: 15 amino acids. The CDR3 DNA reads TGTGCCAGCAGCCCCGGGATTAATTCCTACAATGAGCAGTTCTTC. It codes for CASSPGINSYNEQFF.

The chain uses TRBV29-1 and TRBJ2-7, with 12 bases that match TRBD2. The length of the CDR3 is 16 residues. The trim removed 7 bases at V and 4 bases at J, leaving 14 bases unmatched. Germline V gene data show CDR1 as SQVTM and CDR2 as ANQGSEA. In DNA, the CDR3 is TGCAGCGCTATATACCCGGGACTAGCGGGCGTATACGAGCAGTACTTC. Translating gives CSAIYPGLAGVYEQYF.

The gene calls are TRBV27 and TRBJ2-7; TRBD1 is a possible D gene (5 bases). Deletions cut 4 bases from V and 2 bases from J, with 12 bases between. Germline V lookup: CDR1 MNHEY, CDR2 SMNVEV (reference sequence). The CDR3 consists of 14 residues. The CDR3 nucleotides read TGTGCCAGCAGTTCCGGACAAGCCGCCTACGAGCAGTACTTC. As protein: CASSSGQAAYEQYF.

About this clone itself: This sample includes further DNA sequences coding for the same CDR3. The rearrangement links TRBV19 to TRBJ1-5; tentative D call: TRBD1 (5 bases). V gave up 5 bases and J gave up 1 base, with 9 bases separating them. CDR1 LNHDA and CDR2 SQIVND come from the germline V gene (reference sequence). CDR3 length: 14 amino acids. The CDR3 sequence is CASSWGLSNQPQHF. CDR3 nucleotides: TGTGCCAGTAGTTGGGGACTAAGCAATCAGCCCCAGCATTTT. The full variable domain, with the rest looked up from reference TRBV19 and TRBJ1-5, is DGGITQSPKYLFRKEGQNVTLSCEQNLNHDAMYWYRQDPGQGLRLIYYSQIVNDFQKGDIAEGYSVSREKKESFPLTVTSAQKNPTAFYLCASSWGLSNQPQHFGDGTRLSIL.

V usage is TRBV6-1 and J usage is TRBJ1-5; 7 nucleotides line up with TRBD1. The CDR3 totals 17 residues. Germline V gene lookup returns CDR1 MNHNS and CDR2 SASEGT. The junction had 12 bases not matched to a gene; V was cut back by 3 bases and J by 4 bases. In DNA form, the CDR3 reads TGTGCCAGCAGTGACCAGACAGGGCTAGGGGAAAATCAGCCCCAGCATTTT. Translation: CASSDQTGLGENQPQHF.

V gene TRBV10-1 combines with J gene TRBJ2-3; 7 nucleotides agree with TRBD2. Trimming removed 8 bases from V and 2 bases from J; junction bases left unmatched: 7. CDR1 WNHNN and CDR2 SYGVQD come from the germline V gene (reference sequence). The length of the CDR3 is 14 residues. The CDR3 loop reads CASGPSGATDTQYF. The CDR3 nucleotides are TGCGCCAGCGGCCCTAGCGGAGCCACAGATACGCAGTATTTT.

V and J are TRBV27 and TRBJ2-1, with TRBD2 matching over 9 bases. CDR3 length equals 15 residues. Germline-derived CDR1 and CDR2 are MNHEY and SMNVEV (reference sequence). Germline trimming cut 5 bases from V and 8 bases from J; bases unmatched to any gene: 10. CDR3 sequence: CASSQAGGPGDEQFF. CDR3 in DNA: TGTGCCAGCAGTCAGGCGGGAGGGCCAGGAGATGAGCAGTTCTTC.

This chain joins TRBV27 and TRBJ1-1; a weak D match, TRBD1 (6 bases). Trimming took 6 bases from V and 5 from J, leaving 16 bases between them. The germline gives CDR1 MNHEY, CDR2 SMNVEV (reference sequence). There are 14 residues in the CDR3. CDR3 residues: CASSQNRVGTEAFF. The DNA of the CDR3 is TGTGCCAGCAGCCAAAACAGGGTTGGGACTGAAGCTTTCTTT.

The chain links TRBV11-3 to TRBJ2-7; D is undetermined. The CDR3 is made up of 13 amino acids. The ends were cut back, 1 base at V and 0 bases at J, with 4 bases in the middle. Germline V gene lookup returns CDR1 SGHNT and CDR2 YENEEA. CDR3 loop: CASSLGPSYEQYF. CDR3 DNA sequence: TGTGCCAGCAGCTTAGGCCCCTCCTACGAGCAGTACTTC.

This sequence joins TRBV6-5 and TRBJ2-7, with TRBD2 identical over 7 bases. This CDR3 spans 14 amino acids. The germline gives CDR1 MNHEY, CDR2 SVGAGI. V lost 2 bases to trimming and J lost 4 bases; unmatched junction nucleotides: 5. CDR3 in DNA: TGTGCCAGCAGTTACGGTACGGGGGGTTACGAGCAGTACTTC. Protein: CASSYGTGGYEQYF.

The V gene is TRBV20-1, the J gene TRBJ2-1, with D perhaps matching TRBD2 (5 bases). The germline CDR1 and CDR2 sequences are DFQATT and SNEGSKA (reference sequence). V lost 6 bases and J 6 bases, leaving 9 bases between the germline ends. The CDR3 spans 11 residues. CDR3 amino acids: CSAQRINEQFF. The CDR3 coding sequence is TGCAGTGCCCAGCGGATCAATGAGCAGTTCTTC.

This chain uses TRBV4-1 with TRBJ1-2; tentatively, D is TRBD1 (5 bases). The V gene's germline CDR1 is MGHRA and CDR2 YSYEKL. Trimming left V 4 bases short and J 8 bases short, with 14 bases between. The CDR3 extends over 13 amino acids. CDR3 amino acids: CASSPRGSSGYTF. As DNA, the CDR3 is TGCGCCAGCAGCCCCCGGGGCTCTAGCGGCTACACCTTC.

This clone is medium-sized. The CDR3 region is CASSGFRGDTQYF. The CDR3 nucleotides read TGTGCCAGCAGTGGTTTTCGAGGAGATACGCAGTATTTT. The chain joins TRBV5-4 to TRBJ2-3; no firm D call. Per germline, CDR1 SGHNT and CDR2 YYREEE (reference sequence). This CDR3 is built from 13 residues. V was shortened by 5 bases and J by 5 bases, with 12 bases between the two germline ends.

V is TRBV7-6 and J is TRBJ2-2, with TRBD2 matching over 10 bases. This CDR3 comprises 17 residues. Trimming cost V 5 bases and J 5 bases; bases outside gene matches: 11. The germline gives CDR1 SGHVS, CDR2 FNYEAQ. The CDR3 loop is CASSPRPLAGRTGELFF. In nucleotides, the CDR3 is TGTGCCAGCAGCCCCCGCCCACTAGCGGGAAGGACCGGGGAGCTGTTTTTT.

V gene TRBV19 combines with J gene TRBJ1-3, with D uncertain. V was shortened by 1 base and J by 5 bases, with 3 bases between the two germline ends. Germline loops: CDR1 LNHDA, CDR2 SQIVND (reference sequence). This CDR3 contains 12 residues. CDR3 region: CASSIARNTIYF. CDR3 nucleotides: TGTGCCAGTAGTATAGCCCGAAACACCATATATTTT.

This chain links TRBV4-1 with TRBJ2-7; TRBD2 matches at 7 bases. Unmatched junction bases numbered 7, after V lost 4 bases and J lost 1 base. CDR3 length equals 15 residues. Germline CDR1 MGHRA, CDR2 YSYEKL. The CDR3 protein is CASSLNSGGSYEQYF. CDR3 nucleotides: TGCGCCAGCAGCCTTAACTCGGGAGGATCCTACGAGCAGTACTTC.

CDR3 nucleotides: TGCGCCAGCAGCCAAGATAGGACGGCTGAGGTGGATACGCAGTATTTT. Its translation: CASSQDRTAEVDTQYF. V and J are TRBV4-1 and TRBJ2-3; D is undetermined. V was cut by 0 bases and J by 6 bases, with 16 bases left in between. The CDR3 consists of 16 residues. From germline, CDR1 is MGHRA and CDR2 YSYEKL.

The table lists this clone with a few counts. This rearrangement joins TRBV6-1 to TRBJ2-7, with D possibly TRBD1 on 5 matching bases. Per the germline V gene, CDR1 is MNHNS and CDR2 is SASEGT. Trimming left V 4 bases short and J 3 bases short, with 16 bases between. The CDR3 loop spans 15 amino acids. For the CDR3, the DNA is TGTGCCAGCAGTGCCACCTCCTCGGACATCTACGAGCAGTACTTC. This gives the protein CASSATSSDIYEQYF.